This T cell receptor beta chain stems from a study of cytomegalovirus exposure and HLA in healthy donors. On the study more broadly: Most donors, roughly 77% of roughly 400 genotyped, fell in the Caucasian-associated ancestry cluster. Findings of the study overall: Cytomegalovirus association was assigned to approximately 160 TCR beta chains.

To note about this clone: Antigen unknown.

PCR involved 60 Vbeta and 13 Jbeta primers. This table comes from immunoSEQ multiplex PCR, and its TCRdb copy is limited to in-frame clones, with some not included. This sample's table has under 200,000 clones. The CDR3 length is 14 residues. The germline V and J ends were trimmed by 0 bases and 3 bases, with 9 bases remaining between them. Germline CDR1 reads LGHNA; CDR2 reads YNFKEQ. V gene TRBV4-2 combines with J gene TRBJ2-7; D unresolved. The receptor's source is a man aged 30 to 39 in good health and CMV-seronegative. The sequenced sample was PBMCs. The CDR3 DNA reads as TGTGCCAGCAGCCAAGATTTTCAGAACTACGAGCAGTACTTC. Protein: CASSQDFQNYEQYF.